This T cell receptor (beta chain) was documented in a study of shared T cell receptors in the human thymus. The repertoire was sequenced with immunoSEQ multiplex PCR; TCRdb's copy has only in-frame clones and lacks some. The repertoire has some 760,000 clones, approximately 83% of them found once; the top ten carry about 0.011%. V was pared by 5 bases and J by 0 bases, with 11 bases between. Per the germline V gene, CDR1 is SGHVS and CDR2 is FNYEAQ. This CDR3 comprises 14 residues. These data also formed part of another study, on human thymus T cells.

The sample consisted of thymocytes. The TCR was taken from a girl less than two years old with a congenital heart defect. The V call is TRBV7-6, the J call TRBJ2-7; a possible D gene is TRBD1 (6 bases). CDR3 amino acids: CASSPGDRSYEQYF. The CDR3 nucleotides are TGTGCCAGCAGCCCAGGGGACCGCTCCTACGAGCAGTACTTC.